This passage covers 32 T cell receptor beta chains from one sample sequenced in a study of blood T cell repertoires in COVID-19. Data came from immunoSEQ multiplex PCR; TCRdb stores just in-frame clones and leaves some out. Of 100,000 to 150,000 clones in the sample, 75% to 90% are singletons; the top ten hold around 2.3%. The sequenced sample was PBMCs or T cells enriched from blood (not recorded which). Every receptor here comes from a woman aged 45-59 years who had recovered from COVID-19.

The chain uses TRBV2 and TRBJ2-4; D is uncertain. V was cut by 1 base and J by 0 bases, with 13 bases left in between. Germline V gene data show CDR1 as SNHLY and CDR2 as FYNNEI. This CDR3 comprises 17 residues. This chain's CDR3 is CASSEERTELAKNIQYF. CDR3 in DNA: TGTGCCAGCAGTGAAGAACGAACAGAACTAGCCAAAAACATTCAGTACTTC. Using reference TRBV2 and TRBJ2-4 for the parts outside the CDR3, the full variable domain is EPEVTQTPSHQVTQMGQEVILRCVPISNHLYFYWYRQILGQKVEFLVSFYNNEISEKSEIFDDQFSVERPDGSNFTLKIRSTKLEDSAMYFCASSEERTELAKNIQYFGAGTRLSVL.

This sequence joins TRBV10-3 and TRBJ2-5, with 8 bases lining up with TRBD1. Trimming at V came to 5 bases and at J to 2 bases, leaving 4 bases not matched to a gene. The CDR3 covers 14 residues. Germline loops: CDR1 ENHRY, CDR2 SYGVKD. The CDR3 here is CAISPGQGQETQYF. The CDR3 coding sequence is TGTGCCATCAGTCCAGGACAGGGACAAGAGACCCAGTACTTC.

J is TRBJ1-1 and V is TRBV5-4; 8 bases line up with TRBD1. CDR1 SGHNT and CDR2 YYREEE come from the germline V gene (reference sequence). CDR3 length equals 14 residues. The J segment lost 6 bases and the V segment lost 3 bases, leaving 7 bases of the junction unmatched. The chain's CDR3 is CASSSRTGLPEAFF. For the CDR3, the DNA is TGTGCCAGCAGCTCCCGGACAGGGCTACCTGAAGCTTTCTTT.

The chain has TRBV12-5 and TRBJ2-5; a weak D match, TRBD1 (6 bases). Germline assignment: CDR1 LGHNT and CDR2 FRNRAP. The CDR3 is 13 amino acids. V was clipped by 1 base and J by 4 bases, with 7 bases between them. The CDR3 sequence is CASGLDRAETQYF. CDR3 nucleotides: TGTGCTAGTGGTTTGGACAGGGCAGAGACCCAGTACTTC.

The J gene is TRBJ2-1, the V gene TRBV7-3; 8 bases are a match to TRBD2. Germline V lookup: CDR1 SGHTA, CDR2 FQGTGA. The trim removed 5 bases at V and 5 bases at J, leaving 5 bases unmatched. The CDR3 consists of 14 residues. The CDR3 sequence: CASSEHGGDNEQFF. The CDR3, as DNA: TGTGCCAGCAGCGAACACGGGGGGGACAATGAGCAGTTCTTC.

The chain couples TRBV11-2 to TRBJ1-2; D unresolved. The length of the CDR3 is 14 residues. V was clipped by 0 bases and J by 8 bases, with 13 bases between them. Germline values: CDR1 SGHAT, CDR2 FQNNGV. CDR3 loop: CASSLDVGGSGYTF. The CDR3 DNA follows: TGTGCCAGCAGCTTAGATGTGGGAGGGTCGGGCTACACCTTC.

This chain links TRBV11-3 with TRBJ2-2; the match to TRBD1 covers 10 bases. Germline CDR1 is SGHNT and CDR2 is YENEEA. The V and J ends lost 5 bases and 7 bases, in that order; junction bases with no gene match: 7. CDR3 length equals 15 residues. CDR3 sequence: CASSRQGAGGGELFF. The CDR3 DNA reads TGTGCCAGCAGCCGACAGGGGGCTGGAGGCGGGGAGCTGTTTTTT. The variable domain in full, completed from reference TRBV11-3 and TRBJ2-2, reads EAGVVQSPRYKIIEKKQPVAFWCNPISGHNTLYWYLQNLGQGPELLIRYENEEAVDDSQLPKDRFSAERLKGVDSTLKIQPAELGDSAVYLCASSRQGAGGGELFFGEGSRLTVL.

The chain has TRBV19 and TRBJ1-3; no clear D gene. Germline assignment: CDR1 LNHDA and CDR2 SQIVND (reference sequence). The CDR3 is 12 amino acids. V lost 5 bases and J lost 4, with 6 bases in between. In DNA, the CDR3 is TGTGCCAGTAGTCGAAGCGGAAACACCATATATTTT. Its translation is CASSRSGNTIYF.

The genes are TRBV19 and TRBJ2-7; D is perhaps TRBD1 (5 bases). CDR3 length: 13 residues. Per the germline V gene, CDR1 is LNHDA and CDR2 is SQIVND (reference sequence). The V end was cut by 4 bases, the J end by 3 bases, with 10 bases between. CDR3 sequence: CASSTQVIYEQYF. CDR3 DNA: TGTGCCAGTAGTACACAGGTGATCTACGAGCAGTACTTC.

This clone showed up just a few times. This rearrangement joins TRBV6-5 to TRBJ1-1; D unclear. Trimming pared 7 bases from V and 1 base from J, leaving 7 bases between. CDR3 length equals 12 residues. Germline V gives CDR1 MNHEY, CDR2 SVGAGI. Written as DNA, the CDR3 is TGTGCCAGCAATAACAAGAACACTGAAGCTTTCTTT. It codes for CASNNKNTEAFF.

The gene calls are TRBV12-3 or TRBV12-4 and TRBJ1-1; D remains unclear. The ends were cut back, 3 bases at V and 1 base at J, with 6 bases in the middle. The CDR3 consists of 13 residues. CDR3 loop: CASSFTQNTEAFF. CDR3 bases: TGTGCCAGCAGTTTCACTCAGAACACTGAAGCTTTCTTT.

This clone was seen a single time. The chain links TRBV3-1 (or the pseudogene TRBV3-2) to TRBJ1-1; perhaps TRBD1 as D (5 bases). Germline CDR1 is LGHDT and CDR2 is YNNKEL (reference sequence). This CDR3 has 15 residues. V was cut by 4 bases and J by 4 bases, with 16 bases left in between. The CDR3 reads CASSLRRPRGTEAFF. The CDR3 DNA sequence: TGTGCCAGCAGCCTTCGTCGTCCTAGGGGCACTGAAGCTTTCTTT.

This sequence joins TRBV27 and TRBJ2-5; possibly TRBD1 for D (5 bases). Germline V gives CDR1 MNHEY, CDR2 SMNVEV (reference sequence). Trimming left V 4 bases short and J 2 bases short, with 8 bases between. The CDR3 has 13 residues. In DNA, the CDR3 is TGTGCCAGCAGTTGGGGCAGTCAAGAGACCCAGTACTTC. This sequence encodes CASSWGSQETQYF.

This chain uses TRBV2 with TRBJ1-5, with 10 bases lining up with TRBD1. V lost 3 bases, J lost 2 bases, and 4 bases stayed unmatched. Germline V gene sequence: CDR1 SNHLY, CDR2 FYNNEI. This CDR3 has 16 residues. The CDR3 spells CASSETGGNGNQPQHF. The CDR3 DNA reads TGTGCCAGCAGTGAGACAGGGGGCAATGGCAATCAGCCCCAGCATTTT.

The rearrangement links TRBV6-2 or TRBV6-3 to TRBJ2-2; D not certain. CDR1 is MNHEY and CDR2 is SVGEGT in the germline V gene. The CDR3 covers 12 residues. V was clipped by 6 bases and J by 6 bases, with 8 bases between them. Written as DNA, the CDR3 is TGTGCCAGCAGGTACCCATCCGGGGAGCTGTTTTTT. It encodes CASRYPSGELFF.

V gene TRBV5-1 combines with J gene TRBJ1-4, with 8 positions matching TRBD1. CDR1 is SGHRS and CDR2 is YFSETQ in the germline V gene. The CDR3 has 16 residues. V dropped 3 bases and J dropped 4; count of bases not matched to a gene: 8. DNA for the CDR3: TGCGCCAGCAGCTCCCGACGGACAGGGAGTAATGAAAAACTGTTTTTT. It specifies CASSSRRTGSNEKLFF.

CDR3 coding DNA: TGTGCCAGCAGCGTAGTGGAGGGTTCTAACTATGGCTACACCTTC. It encodes CASSVVEGSNYGYTF. This sequence joins TRBV9 and TRBJ1-2; D unclear. The V and J ends lost 0 bases and 0 bases respectively, with 9 bases between them. The CDR3 consists of 15 residues. CDR1 is SGDLS and CDR2 is YYNGEE in the germline V gene.

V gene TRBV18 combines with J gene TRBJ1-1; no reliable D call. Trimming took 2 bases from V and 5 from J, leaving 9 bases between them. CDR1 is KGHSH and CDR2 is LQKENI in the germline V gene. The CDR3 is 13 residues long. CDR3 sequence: CASSPSAGTEAFF. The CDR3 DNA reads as TGTGCCAGCTCACCATCTGCGGGGACTGAAGCTTTCTTT.

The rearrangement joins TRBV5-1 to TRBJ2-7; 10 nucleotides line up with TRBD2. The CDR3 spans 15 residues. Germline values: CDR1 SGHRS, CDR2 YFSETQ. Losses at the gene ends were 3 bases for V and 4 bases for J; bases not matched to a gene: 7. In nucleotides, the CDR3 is TGCGCCAGCAGCTGGTCGGCTAGCGGGGGTTACGAGCAGTACTTC. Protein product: CASSWSASGGYEQYF.

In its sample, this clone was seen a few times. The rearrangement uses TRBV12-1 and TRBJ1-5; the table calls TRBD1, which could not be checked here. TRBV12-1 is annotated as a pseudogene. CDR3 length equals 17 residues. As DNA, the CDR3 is TGTGCCAGCAGCTTTGCGCGCGGCAGGGATGGCAATCAGCCCCAGCATTTT. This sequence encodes CASSFARGRDGNQPQHF.

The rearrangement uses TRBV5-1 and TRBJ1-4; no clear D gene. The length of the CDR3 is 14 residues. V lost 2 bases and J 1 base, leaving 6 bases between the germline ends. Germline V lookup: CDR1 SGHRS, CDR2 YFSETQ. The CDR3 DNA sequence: TGCGCCAGCAGCTTTGAGGGAACTAATGAAAAACTGTTTTTT. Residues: CASSFEGTNEKLFF.

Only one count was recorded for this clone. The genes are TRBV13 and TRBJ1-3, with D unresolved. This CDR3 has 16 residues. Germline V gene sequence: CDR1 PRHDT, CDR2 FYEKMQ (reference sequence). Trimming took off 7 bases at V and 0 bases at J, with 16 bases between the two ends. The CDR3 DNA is TGTGCCAGCACCCCCCGGGGAGTTGACTCTGGAAACACCATATATTTT. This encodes CASTPRGVDSGNTIYF.

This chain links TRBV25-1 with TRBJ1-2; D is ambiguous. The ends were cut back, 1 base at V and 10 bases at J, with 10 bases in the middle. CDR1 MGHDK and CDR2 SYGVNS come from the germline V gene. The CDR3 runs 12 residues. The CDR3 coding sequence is TGTGCCAGCAGTGAATCGTCTACGCTCTACACCTTC. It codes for CASSESSTLYTF.

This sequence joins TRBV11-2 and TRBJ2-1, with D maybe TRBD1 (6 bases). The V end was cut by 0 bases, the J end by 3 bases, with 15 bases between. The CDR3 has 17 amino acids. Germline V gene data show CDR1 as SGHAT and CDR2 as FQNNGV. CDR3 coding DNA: TGTGCCAGCAGCTTAGATGTTTGGAACAGGGACTACAATGAGCAGTTCTTC. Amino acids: CASSLDVWNRDYNEQFF.

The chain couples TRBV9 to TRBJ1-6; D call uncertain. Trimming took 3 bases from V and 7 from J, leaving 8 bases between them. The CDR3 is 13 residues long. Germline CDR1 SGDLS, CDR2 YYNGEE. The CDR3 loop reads CASSAEVNSPLHF. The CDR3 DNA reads TGTGCCAGCAGCGCCGAGGTCAATTCACCCCTCCACTTT.

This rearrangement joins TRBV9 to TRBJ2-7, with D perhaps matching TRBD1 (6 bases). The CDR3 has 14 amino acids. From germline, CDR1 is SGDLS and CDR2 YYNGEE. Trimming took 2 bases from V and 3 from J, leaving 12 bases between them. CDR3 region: CASSVGGQNYEQYF. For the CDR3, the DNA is TGTGCCAGCAGCGTCGGAGGACAGAACTACGAGCAGTACTTC.

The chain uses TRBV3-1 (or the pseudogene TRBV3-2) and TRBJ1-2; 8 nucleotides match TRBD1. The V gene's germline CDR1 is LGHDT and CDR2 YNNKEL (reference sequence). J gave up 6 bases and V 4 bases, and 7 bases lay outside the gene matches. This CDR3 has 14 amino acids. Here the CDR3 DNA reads TGTGCCAGCAGCCGCAGGGACAGGTCTAATGGCTACACCTTC. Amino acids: CASSRRDRSNGYTF.

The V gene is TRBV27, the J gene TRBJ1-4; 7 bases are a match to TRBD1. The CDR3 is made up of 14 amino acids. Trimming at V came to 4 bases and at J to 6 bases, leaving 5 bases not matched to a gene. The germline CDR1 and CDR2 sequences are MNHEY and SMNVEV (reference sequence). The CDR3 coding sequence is TGTGCCAGCAGTTCTGACAGGGTTGATGAAAAACTGTTTTTT. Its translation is CASSSDRVDEKLFF. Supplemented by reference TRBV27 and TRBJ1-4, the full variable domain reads EAQVTQNPRYLITVTGKKLTVTCSQNMNHEYMSWYRQDPGLGLRQIYYSMNVEVTDKGDVPEGYKVSRKEKRNFPLILESPSPNQTSLYFCASSSDRVDEKLFFGSGTQLSVL.

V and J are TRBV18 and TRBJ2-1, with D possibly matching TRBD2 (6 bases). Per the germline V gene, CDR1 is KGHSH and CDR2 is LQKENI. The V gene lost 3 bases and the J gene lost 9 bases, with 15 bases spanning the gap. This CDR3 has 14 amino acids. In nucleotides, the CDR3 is TGTGCCAGCTCACCGCGGGACCAGCGGCCTGAGCAGTTCTTC. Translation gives CASSPRDQRPEQFF.

As DNA, the CDR3 is TGCGCCAGCAGCCAAGCCCGGGGGTTCTCTGAAGCTTTCTTT. This sequence encodes CASSQARGFSEAFF. V usage is TRBV4-3 and J usage is TRBJ1-1, with D possibly being TRBD1 (5 bases). V was pared by 1 base and J by 6 bases, with 12 bases between. The CDR3 is made up of 14 amino acids. CDR1 and CDR2 (germline): LGHNA, YSLEER.

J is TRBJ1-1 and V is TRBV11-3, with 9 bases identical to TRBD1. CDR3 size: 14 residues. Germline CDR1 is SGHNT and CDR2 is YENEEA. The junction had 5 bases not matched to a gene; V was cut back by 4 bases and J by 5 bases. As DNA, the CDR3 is TGTGCCAGCAGCTCCGGGACAGGGATTACTGAAGCTTTCTTT. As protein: CASSSGTGITEAFF.

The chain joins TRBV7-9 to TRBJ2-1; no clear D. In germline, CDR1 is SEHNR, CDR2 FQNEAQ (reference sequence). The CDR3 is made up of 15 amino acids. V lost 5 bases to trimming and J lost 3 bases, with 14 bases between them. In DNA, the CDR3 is TGTGCCAGCAGCCCCCGAATAGCCCTCTACAATGAGCAGTTCTTC. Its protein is CASSPRIALYNEQFF.